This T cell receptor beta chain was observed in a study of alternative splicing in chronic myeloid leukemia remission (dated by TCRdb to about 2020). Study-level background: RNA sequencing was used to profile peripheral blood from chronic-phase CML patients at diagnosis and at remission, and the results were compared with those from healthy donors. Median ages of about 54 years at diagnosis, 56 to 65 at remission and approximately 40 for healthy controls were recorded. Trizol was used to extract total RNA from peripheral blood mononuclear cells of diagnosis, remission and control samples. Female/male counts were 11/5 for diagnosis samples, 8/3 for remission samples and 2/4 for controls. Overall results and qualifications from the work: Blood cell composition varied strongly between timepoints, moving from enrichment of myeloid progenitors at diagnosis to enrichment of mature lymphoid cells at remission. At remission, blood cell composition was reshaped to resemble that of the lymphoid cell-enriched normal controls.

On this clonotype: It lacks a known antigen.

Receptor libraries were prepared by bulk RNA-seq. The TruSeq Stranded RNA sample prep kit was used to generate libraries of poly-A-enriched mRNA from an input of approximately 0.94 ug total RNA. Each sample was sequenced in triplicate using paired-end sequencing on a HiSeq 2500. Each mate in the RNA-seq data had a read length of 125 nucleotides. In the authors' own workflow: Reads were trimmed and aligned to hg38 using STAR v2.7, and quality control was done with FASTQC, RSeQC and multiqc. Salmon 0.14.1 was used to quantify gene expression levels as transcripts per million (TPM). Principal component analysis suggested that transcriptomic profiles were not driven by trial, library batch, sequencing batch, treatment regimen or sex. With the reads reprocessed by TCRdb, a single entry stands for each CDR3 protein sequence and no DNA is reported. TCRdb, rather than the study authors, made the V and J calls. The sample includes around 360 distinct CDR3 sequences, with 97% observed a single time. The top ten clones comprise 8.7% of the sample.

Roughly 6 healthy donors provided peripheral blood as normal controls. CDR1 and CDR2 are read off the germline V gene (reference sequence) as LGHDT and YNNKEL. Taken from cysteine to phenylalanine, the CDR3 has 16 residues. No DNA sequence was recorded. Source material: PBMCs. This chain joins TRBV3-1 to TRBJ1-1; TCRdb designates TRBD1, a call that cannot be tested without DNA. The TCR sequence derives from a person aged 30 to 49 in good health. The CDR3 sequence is CASSSPPGQMNTEAFF. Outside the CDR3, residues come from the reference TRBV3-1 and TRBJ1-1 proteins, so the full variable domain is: DTAVSQTPKYLVTQMGNDKSIKCEQNLGHDTMYWYKQDSKKFLKIMFSYNNKELIINETVPNRFSPKSPDKAHLNLHINSLELGDSAVYFCASSSPPGQMNTEAFFGQGTRLTVV.